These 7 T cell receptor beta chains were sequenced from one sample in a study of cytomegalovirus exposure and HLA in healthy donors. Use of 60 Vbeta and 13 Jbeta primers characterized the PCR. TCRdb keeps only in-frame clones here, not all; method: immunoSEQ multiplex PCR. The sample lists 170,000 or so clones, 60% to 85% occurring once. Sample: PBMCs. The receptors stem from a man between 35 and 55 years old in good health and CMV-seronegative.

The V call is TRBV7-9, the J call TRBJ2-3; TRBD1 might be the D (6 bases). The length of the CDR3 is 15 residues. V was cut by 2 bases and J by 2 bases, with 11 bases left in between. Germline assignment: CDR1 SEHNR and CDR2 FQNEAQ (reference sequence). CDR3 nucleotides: TGTGCCAGCAGCTTAAGGACAGACTACACAGATACGCAGTATTTT. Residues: CASSLRTDYTDTQYF.

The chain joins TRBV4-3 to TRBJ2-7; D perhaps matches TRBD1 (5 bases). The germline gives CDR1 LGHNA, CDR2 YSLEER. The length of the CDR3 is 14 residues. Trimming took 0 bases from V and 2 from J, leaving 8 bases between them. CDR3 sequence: CASSQDQDTYEQYF. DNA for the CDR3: TGCGCCAGCAGCCAAGATCAGGACACCTACGAGCAGTACTTC.

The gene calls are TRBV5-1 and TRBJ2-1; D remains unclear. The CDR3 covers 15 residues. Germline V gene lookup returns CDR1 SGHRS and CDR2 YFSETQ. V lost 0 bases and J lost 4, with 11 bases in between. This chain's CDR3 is CASSLGAETYNEQFF. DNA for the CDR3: TGCGCCAGCAGCTTGGGGGCAGAAACTTACAATGAGCAGTTCTTC.

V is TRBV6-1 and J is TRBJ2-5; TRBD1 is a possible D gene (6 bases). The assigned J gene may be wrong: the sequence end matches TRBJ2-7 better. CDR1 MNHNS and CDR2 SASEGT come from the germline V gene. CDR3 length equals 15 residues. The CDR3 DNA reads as TGTGCCAGCAATAGGGGGACGGTTAGCTCCTACGAGCAGTACTTC. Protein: CASNRGTVSSYEQYF.

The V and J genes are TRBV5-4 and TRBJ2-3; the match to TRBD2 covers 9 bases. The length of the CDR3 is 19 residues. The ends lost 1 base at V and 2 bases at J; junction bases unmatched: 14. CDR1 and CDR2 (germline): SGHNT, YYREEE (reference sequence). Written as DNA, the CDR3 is TGTGCCAGCAGCTTGAAGGGGCTAGCGGGGAGAAAACCCACAGATACGCAGTATTTT. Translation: CASSLKGLAGRKPTDTQYF.

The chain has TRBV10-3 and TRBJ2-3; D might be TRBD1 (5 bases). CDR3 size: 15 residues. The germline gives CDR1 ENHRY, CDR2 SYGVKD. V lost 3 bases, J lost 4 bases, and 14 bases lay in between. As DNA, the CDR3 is TGTGCCATCAGTGAATACGAGGCAGGGTCAGATACGCAGTATTTT. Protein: CAISEYEAGSDTQYF.

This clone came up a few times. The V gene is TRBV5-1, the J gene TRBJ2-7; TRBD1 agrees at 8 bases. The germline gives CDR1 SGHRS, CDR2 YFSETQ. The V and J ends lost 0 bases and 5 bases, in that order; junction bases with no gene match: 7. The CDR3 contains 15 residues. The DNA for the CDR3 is TGCGCCAGCAGCTTGGGTAGTCAGGGGGCCCACGAGCAGTACTTC. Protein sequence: CASSLGSQGAHEQYF.